These 29 T cell receptor beta chains were all obtained from the same sample, sequenced in a study of blood T cell repertoires in COVID-19. Profiled with immunoSEQ multiplex PCR; TCRdb holds only in-frame clones, not every one. The sample contains 210,000 or so clones, around 81% of which appear only once. The source material was PBMCs or T cells enriched from blood (not recorded which). Source of these receptors: a man aged 25-45 years with acute COVID-19.

The rearrangement joins TRBV30 to TRBJ1-3; TRBD1 is a possible D gene (5 bases). The CDR3 has 14 amino acids. V gave up 6 bases and J gave up 1 base, with 13 bases separating them. Germline-derived CDR1 and CDR2 are GTSNPN and SVGIG (reference sequence). CDR3 sequence (DNA): TGTGCCTGCCCACAAAGGGGATCTGGAAACACCATATATTTT. Amino acids: CACPQRGSGNTIYF.

V and J are TRBV14 and TRBJ1-4, with D unresolved. The CDR3 has 12 residues. V was pared by 4 bases and J by 8 bases, with 8 bases between. CDR1 SGHDN and CDR2 FVKESK come from the germline V gene. CDR3 region: CASSRTGEKLFF. The CDR3 DNA follows: TGTGCCAGCAGCCGAACGGGGGAAAAACTGTTTTTT.

The chain has TRBV7-3 and TRBJ2-2, with no clear D. Germline-derived CDR1 and CDR2 are SGHTA and FQGTGA. Trimming removed 5 bases at V and 5 bases at J, with 12 bases between. This CDR3 contains 14 residues. This chain's CDR3 is CASSASPLTGELFF. The CDR3 DNA follows: TGTGCCAGCAGCGCAAGCCCCCTAACCGGGGAGCTGTTTTTT.

V and J are TRBV7-3 and TRBJ2-2; maybe TRBD2 (6 bases). V lost 1 base, J lost 2 bases, and 14 bases lay in between. From germline, CDR1 is SGHTA and CDR2 FQGTGA. The CDR3 sequence is 17 residues long. CDR3 sequence: CASSLKGTEGNTGELFF. DNA of the CDR3: TGTGCCAGCAGCTTAAAAGGGACGGAGGGAAACACCGGGGAGCTGTTTTTT. Based on the CDR3 plus reference TRBV7-3 and TRBJ2-2, the full variable domain is GAGVSQTPSNKVTEKGKYVELRCDPISGHTALYWYRQSLGQGPEFLIYFQGTGAADDSGLPNDRFFAVRPEGSVSTLKIQRTERGDSAVYLCASSLKGTEGNTGELFFGEGSRLTVL.

The rearrangement joins TRBV6-1 to TRBJ1-4; no reliable D call. The CDR3 is made up of 11 amino acids. Trimming took off 3 bases at V and 13 bases at J, with 9 bases between the two ends. Germline V gene lookup returns CDR1 MNHNS and CDR2 SASEGT. In DNA, the CDR3 is TGTGCCAGCAGTGATTTGGAGGGACTGTTTTTT. Its protein is CASSDLEGLFF.

V gene TRBV4-2 combines with J gene TRBJ2-7, with 9 bases fitting TRBD1. The germline V gene has CDR1 LGHNA and CDR2 YNFKEQ. The trim removed 4 bases at V and 5 bases at J, leaving 9 bases unmatched. CDR3 size: 15 residues. In DNA form, the CDR3 reads TGTGCCAGCAGCCGCACAGGGGGCCAATCGAACGAGCAGTACTTC. Its protein is CASSRTGGQSNEQYF.

This chain joins TRBV7-9 and TRBJ1-1; D is perhaps TRBD1 (5 bases). The germline CDR1 and CDR2 sequences are SEHNR and FQNEAQ (reference sequence). V lost 4 bases, J lost 4 bases, and 7 bases lay in between. The CDR3 extends over 12 amino acids. CDR3 residues: CASSSTVTEAFF. CDR3 nucleotide sequence: TGTGCCAGCAGCTCGACAGTCACTGAAGCTTTCTTT.

This chain links TRBV5-5 with TRBJ1-6, with D unclear. The V and J ends lost 4 bases and 10 bases respectively, with 21 bases between them. The CDR3 consists of 16 residues. Germline CDR1 reads SGHKS; CDR2 reads YYEKEE (reference sequence). In nucleotides, the CDR3 is TGTGCCAGCAGCCCGGAACACAAGGGAGGAGAGTCACCCCTCCACTTT. Protein: CASSPEHKGGESPLHF. Looking up the rest from reference TRBV5-5 and TRBJ1-6 gives the full variable domain: DAGVTQSPTHLIKTRGQQVTLRCSPISGHKSVSWYQQVLGQGPQFIFQYYEKEERGRGNFPDRFSARQFPNYSSELNVNALLLGDSALYLCASSPEHKGGESPLHFGNGTRLTVT.

This clone was seen just once. This chain connects TRBV9 to TRBJ1-1; D uncertain. Germline assignment: CDR1 SGDLS and CDR2 YYNGEE. This CDR3 is built from 16 residues. Trimming pared 0 bases from V and 0 bases from J, leaving 12 bases between. CDR3 in amino acids: CASSVAGGSMNTEAFF. The CDR3 DNA reads as TGTGCCAGCAGCGTAGCTGGCGGCAGCATGAACACTGAAGCTTTCTTT.

This chain joins TRBV4-1 and TRBJ2-5; TRBD1 matches at 10 bases. Trimming took 1 base from V and 4 from J; bases not matched to a gene: 6. Germline V CDR1 and CDR2: MGHRA, YSYEKL. The CDR3 has 16 amino acids. The CDR3 bases are TGCGCCAGCAGCCAAGGGGACAGGGGAAATGTAGAGACCCAGTACTTC. Its translation: CASSQGDRGNVETQYF.

The CDR3 coding sequence is TGTGCCAGCAGCCGAGGACAGGATAACTACGAGCAGTACTTC. Protein: CASSRGQDNYEQYF. The V call is TRBV11-2, the J call TRBJ2-7; 7 bases align to TRBD1. This CDR3 region has 14 residues. From germline, CDR1 is SGHAT and CDR2 FQNNGV. With 5 bases clipped from V and 3 bases from J, the junction kept 7 bases outside the gene matches.

This clone was seen only a few times. This rearrangement joins TRBV2 to TRBJ2-7, with 11 bases that match TRBD1. Trimming took 3 bases from V and 4 from J; bases not matched to a gene: 5. Germline CDR1 and CDR2: SNHLY and FYNNEI. CDR3 length equals 15 residues. For the CDR3, the DNA is TGTGCCAGCAGTGAGGGACAGGGGGTGATATACGAGCAGTACTTC. Amino acid sequence: CASSEGQGVIYEQYF.

The genes are TRBV19 and TRBJ1-4; the D is unclear. Trimming stripped 5 bases from V and 5 bases from J, with 12 bases between. CDR1 LNHDA and CDR2 SQIVND come from the germline V gene (reference sequence). The CDR3 has 14 residues. In DNA, the CDR3 is TGTGCCAGTAGTCAGGCAGCAATGAATGAAAAACTGTTTTTT. Translating gives CASSQAAMNEKLFF. Full variable domain (missing parts from reference TRBV19 and TRBJ1-4): DGGITQSPKYLFRKEGQNVTLSCEQNLNHDAMYWYRQDPGQGLRLIYYSQIVNDFQKGDIAEGYSVSREKKESFPLTVTSAQKNPTAFYLCASSQAAMNEKLFFGSGTQLSVL.

V usage is TRBV7-3 and J usage is TRBJ2-2; 7 bases match TRBD1. The V gene end was trimmed by 5 bases and the J gene end by 4 bases; junction bases not matched to a gene: 7. This CDR3 spans 15 amino acids. From germline, CDR1 is SGHTA and CDR2 FQGTGA. The CDR3 sequence is CASSPTGQSTGELFF. As DNA, the CDR3 is TGTGCCAGCAGCCCAACGGGACAGTCCACCGGGGAGCTGTTTTTT. Complete variable domain (other parts from reference TRBV7-3 and TRBJ2-2): GAGVSQTPSNKVTEKGKYVELRCDPISGHTALYWYRQSLGQGPEFLIYFQGTGAADDSGLPNDRFFAVRPEGSVSTLKIQRTERGDSAVYLCASSPTGQSTGELFFGEGSRLTVL.

The genes are TRBV11-3 and TRBJ2-2; possible D gene TRBD1, 5 bases. V was pared by 5 bases and J by 6 bases, with 13 bases between. Looked up from germline, CDR1 is SGHNT and CDR2 is YENEEA. The CDR3 runs 14 residues. The CDR3, as DNA: TGTGCCAGCAGCACAGATCTAGGGGCCGGGGAGCTGTTTTTT. It specifies CASSTDLGAGELFF.

The chain carries TRBV12-3 or TRBV12-4 and TRBJ2-3, with D hard to call. V lost 7 bases and J 3 bases, leaving 5 bases between the germline ends. The CDR3 totals 11 residues. The CDR3 nucleotides are TGTGCCAGCACGCAGACAGATACGCAGTATTTT. As protein: CASTQTDTQYF.

This chain connects TRBV10-1 to TRBJ2-7, with TRBD1 as a possible D gene (6 bases). This CDR3 spans 12 amino acids. V was shortened by 5 bases and J by 7 bases, with 12 bases between the two germline ends. The germline gives CDR1 WNHNN, CDR2 SYGVQD (reference sequence). The CDR3 bases are TGCGCCAGCAGTAAACTAGGGGGAGAGCAGTACTTC. Its translation: CASSKLGGEQYF.

The rearrangement joins TRBV11-2 to TRBJ1-4; perhaps TRBD1 as D (6 bases). This CDR3 contains 16 residues. Looked up from germline, CDR1 is SGHAT and CDR2 is FQNNGV. The V gene lost 5 bases and the J gene lost 7 bases, with 20 bases spanning the gap. CDR3 DNA sequence: TGTGCCAGCAGCCCTGGACAGATTTTTGATGTTGAAAAACTGTTTTTT. Amino acids: CASSPGQIFDVEKLFF. Looking up the rest from reference TRBV11-2 and TRBJ1-4 gives the full variable domain: EAGVAQSPRYKIIEKRQSVAFWCNPISGHATLYWYQQILGQGPKLLIQFQNNGVVDDSQLPKDRFSAERLKGVDSTLKIQPAKLEDSAVYLCASSPGQIFDVEKLFFGSGTQLSVL.

This chain links TRBV4-1 with TRBJ1-4; possibly TRBD1 for D (6 bases). Trimming pared 1 base from V and 5 bases from J, leaving 20 bases between. In germline, CDR1 is MGHRA, CDR2 YSYEKL. The CDR3 extends over 18 amino acids. The CDR3 nucleotides are TGCGCCAGCAGCCAAGTAGGTGGTGGCGGGGGCCGGAATGAAAAACTGTTTTTT. Translating it yields CASSQVGGGGGRNEKLFF.

The V and J genes are TRBV1 and TRBJ1-1. TRBV1 is a pseudogene. The CDR3 contains 14 residues. The CDR3 protein is CTSSQGGLNTEAFF. The DNA of the CDR3 is TGCACCAGCAGCCAGGGGGGGCTAAACACTGAAGCTTTCTTT.

The chain uses TRBV5-1 and TRBJ2-5; 9 nucleotides agree with TRBD2. The V and J ends lost 6 bases and 1 base, in that order; junction bases with no gene match: 13. CDR3 size: 17 residues. The germline gives CDR1 SGHRS, CDR2 YFSETQ. The CDR3: CASTYRVQRGAQETQYF. The CDR3 DNA is TGCGCCAGCACCTATCGTGTCCAGCGGGGGGCCCAAGAGACCCAGTACTTC.

J is TRBJ1-1 and V is TRBV9; maybe TRBD1 (6 bases). Germline CDR1 SGDLS, CDR2 YYNGEE. The CDR3 is made up of 16 amino acids. Trimming removed 3 bases from V and 0 bases from J, with 15 bases in between. The CDR3 region is CASSGSTGLVNTEAFF. The CDR3 nucleotides read TGTGCCAGCAGCGGCTCGACAGGCCTTGTGAACACTGAAGCTTTCTTT.

This rearrangement joins TRBV10-1 to TRBJ1-2, with D perhaps matching TRBD1 (6 bases). Germline loops: CDR1 WNHNN, CDR2 SYGVQD (reference sequence). Between the trimmed V and J ends, which lost 3 bases and 4 bases, there was a span of 15 bases. This CDR3 is built from 15 residues. CDR3 sequence: CASSDGTGSSYGYTF. The DNA for the CDR3 is TGCGCCAGCAGTGATGGAACAGGGAGTAGCTATGGCTACACCTTC.

The chain couples TRBV7-9 to TRBJ1-1; 8 bases fit TRBD1. V shed 5 bases, J shed 5 bases, and the junction held 10 bases outside the gene matches. The CDR3 has 15 amino acids. CDR1 and CDR2 from the germline V gene are SEHNR and FQNEAQ (reference sequence). CDR3 sequence: CASSPSAGGNTEAFF. CDR3 DNA: TGTGCCAGCAGCCCTTCTGCAGGGGGCAATACTGAAGCTTTCTTT. Full variable domain (rest looked up from reference TRBV7-9 and TRBJ1-1): DTGVSQNPRHKITKRGQNVTFRCDPISEHNRLYWYRQTLGQGPEFLTYFQNEAQLEKSRLLSDRFSAERPKGSFSTLEIQRTEQGDSAMYLCASSPSAGGNTEAFFGQGTRLTVV.

CDR3 sequence (DNA): TGTGCCAGCAGGTACAGGCGCCGGGACGAGCAGTACTTC. Translation: CASRYRRRDEQYF. The chain employs TRBV6-5 and TRBJ2-7; D perhaps matches TRBD1 (5 bases). From germline, CDR1 is MNHEY and CDR2 SVGAGI. The germline V and J ends were trimmed by 6 bases and 5 bases, with 14 bases remaining between them. The CDR3 is 13 residues long.

The chain uses TRBV6-5 and TRBJ2-7; 7 bases line up with TRBD1. Germline V gene data show CDR1 as MNHEY and CDR2 as SVGAGI. This CDR3 comprises 14 residues. The junction had 13 bases not matched to a gene; V was cut back by 7 bases and J by 7 bases. Written as DNA, the CDR3 is TGTGCCAGCATGGATTCAGGGGGTTTCTCAGAGCAGTACTTC. It specifies CASMDSGGFSEQYF.

The chain carries TRBV14 and TRBJ2-7; a possible D gene is TRBD2 (5 bases). This CDR3 has 16 amino acids. V was clipped by 4 bases and J by 3 bases, with 19 bases between them. Germline V gene data show CDR1 as SGHDN and CDR2 as FVKESK. CDR3 residues: CASSPYPGSLVYEQYF. CDR3 bases: TGTGCCAGCAGCCCGTATCCGGGAAGCTTGGTCTACGAGCAGTACTTC.

The rearrangement uses TRBV6-4 and TRBJ2-2; tentative D call: TRBD2 (5 bases). The germline gives CDR1 MRHNA, CDR2 SNTAGT. V was trimmed by 3 bases and J by 4 bases, leaving 6 bases between them. CDR3 size: 13 residues. As DNA, the CDR3 is TGTGCCAGCAGTGATGCGGGCACCGGGGAGCTGTTTTTT. Protein product: CASSDAGTGELFF.

This clone was detected once. The chain joins TRBV21-1 to TRBJ1-2; the table's D call, TRBD1, was not checked against the DNA. TRBV21-1 has pseudogene status. The CDR3 runs 13 residues. The CDR3 reads CASSPTGNYGYTF. For the CDR3, the DNA is TGTGCCAGCAGCCCTACAGGGAACTATGGCTACACCTTC.